This section outlines one T cell receptor (beta chain) sequence together with its context. Its specificity is not known. TCRdb's copy holds only in-frame clones and misses some; the assay was immunoSEQ multiplex PCR. The sample lists about 65,000 clones; approximately 96% were seen once. The data are from a study of cytomegalovirus exposure and HLA in healthy donors. Broader study findings: Within the 130 or so validation repertoires, first-cohort TCR clusters tended to co-occur, according to a later analysis. Rarity characterized most TCR sequences, yet some public TCRs appeared in many donors.

The donors were members of the 120-subject validation cohort (separate from the roughly 700-subject first cohort). The sample comprised PBMCs. The source is a man younger than 35 in good health and CMV-seropositive.

CDR3 coding DNA: TGTGCCAGCAGCCCTAAAGGACAGGGAGTAGATACGCAGTATTTT. Encoded protein: CASSPKGQGVDTQYF. The rearrangement joins TRBV9 to TRBJ2-3; the match to TRBD1 covers 8 bases. This CDR3 has 15 residues. Germline V CDR1 and CDR2: SGDLS, YYNGEE. The J segment lost 5 bases and the V segment lost 4 bases, leaving 9 bases of the junction unmatched.